This TCR beta chain was recovered during a study of T cell clones after liver transplantation (dated by TCRdb to the late 2010s). At the level of the whole study: The samples were obtained from ITN030ST, a randomized trial that attempted immunosuppression withdrawal within 2 years after liver transplantation. Donor-reactive T cell clones were identified by TCRbeta sequencing after a pre-transplant mixed lymphocyte reaction and then tracked in post-transplant blood. As an antigen-independent comparator for donor-reactive sequences, third party-reactive TCRbeta sequences were also identified from pre-transplant MLRs. Three of the eight recipients were HCV-positive; the others were transplanted for non-autoimmune, non-viral indications. The subjects received no induction therapy and were kept on standard immunosuppression until randomization at 12-24 months post-transplant. Tolerance meant complete immunosuppression withdrawal for at least one year without liver enzymes rising beyond twice the upper limit of normal. Blood samples were collected pre-transplant, then pre-randomization ahead of withdrawal, and finally post-randomization once withdrawal had either been completed or failed. The study cohort included 8 liver transplant recipients, of whom 3 were classified as tolerant and 5 as non-tolerant.

Thawed unstimulated PBMCs were stained for CD3, CD4 and CD8 and FACS-sorted into CD3+CD4+ and CD3+CD8+ populations. All 8 studied subjects were randomized to withdrawal of immunosuppression. The Qiagen DNeasy Blood and Tissue Kit was used for isolation of genomic DNA. As concerns this clone: Its antigen is unknown. No much larger clonotype is one base removed from it; base qualities were not supplied.

High-throughput TCRbeta CDR3 sequencing of frozen genomic DNA was performed by immunoSEQ, including PCR amplification, mapping, bias correction and internal controls. The paper's processing steps were these. Productive rearrangements were retained, and unique TCRbeta sequences were defined by the CDR3 nucleotide sequence together with the V and J gene. For a sequence to be called donor-reactive, it needed a frequency of at least 0.01% and at least 5-fold expansion in CFSE-low cells compared with unstimulated pre-transplant cells. Minimum frequency thresholds were set for each subject on the basis of the unstimulated sample with the lowest template count, so that a detection power of at least 90% was ensured. Jensen-Shannon divergence between the top 1000 TCRbeta sequences post- versus pre-transplant served as the measure of repertoire turnover. Two-sided Fisher's exact tests were used to test for changes in the detection of donor-reactive sequences. The immuneACCESS repertoire file appears here via TCRdb, limited to in-frame rearrangements. These files lack a portion of the clones; in checked studies, under half of the deficit traces to unresolved V genes, and the cause of the others is not known. Clonal size and the V and J genes are those of that table, whereas D and trimming came from the DNA. Present in this sample are 15,000 to 20,000 clones, approximately 80% of which were seen just once. Approximately 32% of the sample is in the top ten clones.

From the germline V gene (reference sequence), CDR1 is MNHEY and CDR2 is SMNVEV. The CDR3 runs 13 amino acids, cysteine and phenylalanine included. The retained sequence is limited to the CDR3, 39 bases, with the frame set at the first base. After removal of 5 bases from V and 6 bases from J, the junction retains 5 bases not matched to a gene. The paper as a whole reports these results and caveats: In two subjects, low numbers of available donor cells limited the measurable donor-reactive repertoire. In 5 of 8 subjects, circulating donor-reactive CD4 TCRbeta sequences decreased significantly after transplant, regardless of tolerance or HCV status. Once repertoire turnover was taken into account, donor-reactive detection showed a significant reduction for CD4 in 7 of 8 subjects and for CD8 in 8 of 8. A greater decline was seen for donor-reactive sequences than for third party-reactive sequences, suggesting partial antigen-specific deletion unrelated to withdrawal success. The conclusions were preliminary, being limited by small, heterogeneous patient numbers and by non-standardized post-transplant time points. Since no allograft tissue specimens were available, donor-reactive T cells may have migrated into the graft instead of being deleted.

This TCR was recovered from a human patient who received a liver transplant. After a transplant, some T cells may have been passed on by the graft donor. The chain employs TRBV27 and TRBJ2-7; 9 of the junction bases match TRBD1. Sequencing was performed on CD8+ T cells from blood, taken around 50 months after liver transplant. The sequence in DNA is TGTGCCAGCAGTACGGGGACAGGGCCCGAGCAGTACTTC. It translates to CASSTGTGPEQYF.